This TCR beta chain was recorded in a study of cytomegalovirus exposure and HLA in healthy donors. General study points: It was shown in a later analysis that HLA-associated TCR beta chains were more clonally expanded than other, equally common chains.

Germline V gene lookup returns CDR1 LGHNA and CDR2 YSLEER. This CDR3 comprises 14 residues. The trim removed 4 bases at V and 5 bases at J, leaving 5 bases unmatched. In the PCR, 60 Vbeta and 13 Jbeta primers were used. Clones were read by immunoSEQ multiplex PCR, and TCRdb kept only the in-frame ones, dropping some. The sample shows about 96,000 clones, 65% to 75% of them seen only once. About this clone: Its target is not known.

V and J are TRBV4-3 and TRBJ2-5; 9 nucleotides align to TRBD1. Material for sequencing was PBMCs. The sequence derives from a woman aged 70-85 years in good health and CMV-seropositive. This CDR3 reads CASSPGTGRETQYF. The DNA of the CDR3 is TGCGCCAGCAGCCCCGGGACAGGGCGGGAGACCCAGTACTTC.